The 21 T cell receptor beta chains in this list originate from one sample, sequenced in a study of lymphopenia after photon versus proton radiotherapy. Repertoires were generated with immunoSEQ multiplex PCR, while TCRdb's copy carries only in-frame clones and drops some. The table has 15,000 to 20,000 clones, 70% to 90% seen once. The sample consisted of peripheral blood, taken from a patient treated with proton-based radiotherapy. The receptors stem from a woman in her sixties with cholangiocarcinoma. Some clones in this sample may be carry-over from other donors' samples.

This clone was counted a single time. The chain links TRBV2 to TRBJ1-2, with 10 bases lining up with TRBD1. This CDR3 spans 13 amino acids. Trimming at V came to 6 bases and at J to 10 bases, leaving 8 bases not matched to a gene. CDR1 and CDR2 from the germline V gene are SNHLY and FYNNEI. The CDR3 coding sequence is TGTGCCAGCAGACGGGACAGGGGAAATGACTACACCTTC. Translation gives CASRRDRGNDYTF.

This clone was recorded once. The gene calls are TRBV7-2 and TRBJ2-7; maybe TRBD2 (6 bases). CDR1 is SGHTA, CDR2 FQGNSA, per germline. This CDR3 is built from 13 residues. The ends were cut back, 3 bases at V and 5 bases at J, with 11 bases in the middle. The CDR3 DNA reads as TGTGCCAGCAGCTTCACGGGACTGAACGAGCAGTACTTC. Translation gives CASSFTGLNEQYF.

The V and J genes are TRBV27 and TRBJ1-2, with 10 bases that match TRBD1. The ends lost 5 bases at V and 5 bases at J; junction bases unmatched: 11. Germline V gene sequence: CDR1 MNHEY, CDR2 SMNVEV (reference sequence). The CDR3 has 16 residues. For the CDR3, the DNA is TGTGCCAGCAGTCCCGACAGGGGGCACTACTTTTATGGCTACACCTTC. Translating it yields CASSPDRGHYFYGYTF.

This clone showed up just a few times. V is TRBV2 and J is TRBJ2-7, with 11 bases fitting TRBD2. With 6 bases clipped from V and 0 bases from J, the junction kept 4 bases outside the gene matches. The CDR3 sequence is 15 residues long. CDR1 is SNHLY, CDR2 FYNNEI, per germline. DNA of the CDR3: TGTGCCAGCAGAGCCGGGACTAGCGGCTCCTACGAGCAGTACTTC. Amino acid sequence: CASRAGTSGSYEQYF.

The V and J genes are TRBV30 and TRBJ1-5; 9 nucleotides align to TRBD1. Looked up from germline, CDR1 is GTSNPN and CDR2 is SVGIG (reference sequence). Trimming at V came to 1 base and at J to 2 bases, leaving 9 bases not matched to a gene. This CDR3 is built from 17 residues. The CDR3 DNA sequence: TGTGCCTGGAGTGCTACCGGGACAGGGAGGCGCAATCAGCCCCAGCATTTT. Protein product: CAWSATGTGRRNQPQHF.

Note on this clone: A junction end diverges from the germline sequence, so it may reflect a read error. This chain links TRBV7-9 with TRBJ2-3; 8 bases fit TRBD2. The CDR3 is 16 amino acids. Germline assignment: CDR1 SEHNR and CDR2 FQNEAQ (reference sequence). CDR3 sequence (DNA): TGTGCCAGCAGTTTAGGTGGGACTAGAGGTCCAGATACGCAGTATTTT. Encoded protein: CASSLGGTRGPDTQYF.

This clone appeared a few times. V and J are TRBV7-2 and TRBJ2-1; D call uncertain. The CDR3 runs to 15 residues. The V and J ends lost 7 bases and 11 bases respectively, with 24 bases between them. Germline CDR1 is SGHTA and CDR2 is FQGNSA. The CDR3 sequence is CASKAVPASASQQFF. The CDR3 DNA follows: TGTGCCAGCAAGGCGGTTCCGGCCAGTGCGTCCCAGCAGTTCTTC. Drawing the rest from reference TRBV7-2 and TRBJ2-1, the complete variable domain is GAGVSQSPSNKVTEKGKDVELRCDPISGHTALYWYRQSLGQGLEFLIYFQGNSAPDKSGLPSDRFSAERTGGSVSTLTIQRTQQEDSAVYLCASKAVPASASQQFFGPGTRLTVL.

This chain connects TRBV30 to TRBJ2-2, with a weak D call TRBD1 (5 bases). Germline V gene data show CDR1 as GTSNPN and CDR2 as SVGIG (reference sequence). The CDR3 is 14 amino acids. V dropped 0 bases and J dropped 8 bases, with 13 bases sitting between them. CDR3 residues: CAWSVGAGLGELFF. The DNA for the CDR3 is TGTGCCTGGAGTGTAGGTGCAGGGCTGGGGGAGCTGTTTTTT.

This clone was detected only once. The chain carries TRBV4-1 and TRBJ2-3, with D maybe TRBD1 (6 bases). CDR1 and CDR2 from the germline V gene are MGHRA and YSYEKL. The V gene lost 2 bases and the J gene lost 4 bases, with 16 bases spanning the gap. The CDR3 length is 16 residues. The CDR3 DNA reads TGCGCCAGCAGCCAAATTGGGGCAGGGGTAGCAGATACGCAGTATTTT. Amino acids: CASSQIGAGVADTQYF.

The chain has TRBV27 and TRBJ1-1, with 9 bases that match TRBD1. Unmatched junction bases numbered 2, after V lost 0 bases and J lost 0 bases. The CDR3 consists of 16 residues. Germline CDR1 is MNHEY and CDR2 is SMNVEV (reference sequence). CDR3 loop: CASSLSTGGLNTEAFF. CDR3 bases: TGTGCCAGCAGTTTATCGACAGGGGGACTGAACACTGAAGCTTTCTTT.

The chain combines TRBV4-3 with TRBJ1-6, with 7 bases fitting TRBD1. The junction had 14 bases not matched to a gene; V was cut back by 1 base and J by 8 bases. The germline CDR1 and CDR2 sequences are LGHNA and YSLEER. This CDR3 has 18 residues. The CDR3 protein is CASSQAGTGDLKDSPLHF. CDR3 in DNA: TGCGCCAGCAGCCAAGCTGGCACAGGGGACCTCAAGGATTCACCCCTCCACTTT.

V is TRBV7-3 and J is TRBJ2-3; D not resolved. CDR1 and CDR2 from the germline V gene are SGHTA and FQGTGA. This CDR3 is built from 14 residues. V was pared by 1 base and J by 6 bases, with 11 bases between. The CDR3, as DNA: TGTGCCAGCAGCTTAAAGGCCTCCCGGGATACGCAGTATTTT. As protein: CASSLKASRDTQYF.

The chain is built from TRBV4-3 and TRBJ1-5; D is undetermined. Germline loops: CDR1 LGHNA, CDR2 YSLEER. Trimming took off 0 bases at V and 0 bases at J, with 18 bases between the two ends. The CDR3 consists of 19 residues. The CDR3 sequence: CASSQDVKAGGYSNQPQHF. As DNA, the CDR3 is TGCGCCAGCAGCCAAGATGTTAAAGCCGGAGGATATAGCAATCAGCCCCAGCATTTT.

This chain uses TRBV6-1 with TRBJ2-7; weak D call: TRBD2 (6 bases). This CDR3 region has 13 residues. The V end was cut by 6 bases, the J end by 0 bases, with 9 bases between. Germline-derived CDR1 and CDR2 are MNHNS and SASEGT. The CDR3 DNA follows: TGTGCCAGCAGGCGGGACCCCTCCTACGAGCAGTACTTC. This gives the protein CASRRDPSYEQYF.

The chain combines TRBV5-6 with TRBJ2-5, with D maybe TRBD1 (5 bases). Trimming cost V 4 bases and J 3 bases, with 13 bases left between them. This CDR3 region has 14 residues. Per the germline V gene, CDR1 is SGHDT and CDR2 is YYEEEE. CDR3 sequence reads: CASSRDWTKETQYF. The CDR3 DNA reads TGTGCCAGCAGCCGAGACTGGACAAAAGAGACCCAGTACTTC.

This chain connects TRBV2 to TRBJ1-1; 9 nucleotides line up with TRBD1. V gave up 5 bases and J gave up 4 bases; unmatched junction bases: 8. Germline-derived CDR1 and CDR2 are SNHLY and FYNNEI. The CDR3 consists of 15 residues. CDR3 in DNA: TGTGCCAGCAGTTCTGAGGGACAGGGATCCACTGAAGCTTTCTTT. This encodes CASSSEGQGSTEAFF. Full variable domain (remainder filled in from reference TRBV2 and TRBJ1-1): EPEVTQTPSHQVTQMGQEVILRCVPISNHLYFYWYRQILGQKVEFLVSFYNNEISEKSEIFDDQFSVERPDGSNFTLKIRSTKLEDSAMYFCASSSEGQGSTEAFFGQGTRLTVV.

The chain combines TRBV29-1 with TRBJ2-7, with D possibly TRBD1 on 5 matching bases. The ends were cut back, 2 bases at V and 4 bases at J, with 15 bases in the middle. The CDR3 sequence is 14 residues long. The germline CDR1 and CDR2 sequences are SQVTM and ANQGSEA. The CDR3 nucleotides read TGCAGCGTTGAATCAGGGCTCGGTACTTACGAGCAGTACTTC. Translated: CSVESGLGTYEQYF.

J is TRBJ1-1 and V is TRBV18, with D uncertain. The CDR3 sequence is 12 residues long. The germline V and J ends were trimmed by 8 bases and 3 bases, with 10 bases remaining between them. Per germline, CDR1 KGHSH and CDR2 LQKENI. The CDR3 DNA sequence: TGTGCCAGCCTTGTTCGGGACACTGAAGCTTTCTTT. The encoded protein is CASLVRDTEAFF.

The chain uses TRBV6-4 and TRBJ2-4; D is possibly TRBD1 (6 bases). CDR1 is MRHNA, CDR2 SNTAGT, per germline. Trimming pared 7 bases from V and 2 bases from J, leaving 18 bases between. The CDR3 consists of 16 residues. This CDR3 reads CASTSGAGRTKNIQYF. The DNA of the CDR3 is TGTGCCAGCACCTCAGGGGCAGGGCGAACCAAAAACATTCAGTACTTC.

The CDR3 DNA follows: TGTGCCAGCAGCGTAGGCGGACAGGGTGGGAACACCATATATTTT. Its protein is CASSVGGQGGNTIYF. The chain couples TRBV9 to TRBJ1-3, with 8 bases that match TRBD1. With V trimmed by 0 bases and J by 7 bases, 6 bases remained unmatched. CDR1 is SGDLS, CDR2 YYNGEE, per germline. This CDR3 region has 15 residues.

J is TRBJ1-6 and V is TRBV7-2; 7 bases are shared with TRBD1. Germline values: CDR1 SGHTA, CDR2 FQGNSA. The CDR3 runs 17 residues. The junction had 3 bases not matched to a gene; V was cut back by 0 bases and J by 1 base. In nucleotides, the CDR3 is TGTGCCAGCAGCTTAGCGCTGACAGGGTCCTATAATTCACCCCTCCACTTT. Its protein is CASSLALTGSYNSPLHF. Supplemented by reference TRBV7-2 and TRBJ1-6, the full variable domain reads GAGVSQSPSNKVTEKGKDVELRCDPISGHTALYWYRQSLGQGLEFLIYFQGNSAPDKSGLPSDRFSAERTGGSVSTLTIQRTQQEDSAVYLCASSLALTGSYNSPLHFGNGTRLTVT.